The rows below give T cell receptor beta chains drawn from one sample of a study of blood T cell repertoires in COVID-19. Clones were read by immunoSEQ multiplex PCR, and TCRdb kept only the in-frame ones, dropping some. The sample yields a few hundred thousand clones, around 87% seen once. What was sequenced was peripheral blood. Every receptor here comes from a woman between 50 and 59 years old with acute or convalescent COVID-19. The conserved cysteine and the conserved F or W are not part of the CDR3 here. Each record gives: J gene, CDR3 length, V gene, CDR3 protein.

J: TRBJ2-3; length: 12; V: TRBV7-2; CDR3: ASSLALSTDTQY
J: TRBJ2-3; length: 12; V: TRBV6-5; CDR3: ASSYAGGADTQY
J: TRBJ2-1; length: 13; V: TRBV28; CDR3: ASSSPGAAYNEQF
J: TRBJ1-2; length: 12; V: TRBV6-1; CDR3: ASSERGIVYGYT
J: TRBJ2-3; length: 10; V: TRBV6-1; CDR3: ASSESRDTQY
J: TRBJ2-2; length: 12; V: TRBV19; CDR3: ASSIKTSTGELF
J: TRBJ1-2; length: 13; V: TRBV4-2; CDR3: ASSQVSTGMKGYT
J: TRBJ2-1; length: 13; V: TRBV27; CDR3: ASSFVNSGLNEQF
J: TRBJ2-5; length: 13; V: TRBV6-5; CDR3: ASSYPSPGEETQY
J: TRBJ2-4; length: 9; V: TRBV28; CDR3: ASTSEGIQY
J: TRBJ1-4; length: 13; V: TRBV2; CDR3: ASSEGTVLFEKLF
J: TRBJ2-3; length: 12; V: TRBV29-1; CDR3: SGRVEGGTDTQY
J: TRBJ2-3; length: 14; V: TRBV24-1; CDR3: ATSDSRGFGTDTQY
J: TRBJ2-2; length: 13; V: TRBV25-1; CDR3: ASSNWGENTGELF
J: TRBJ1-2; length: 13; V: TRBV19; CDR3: ASSIEEGASYGYT
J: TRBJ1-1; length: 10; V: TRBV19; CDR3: ASSIARGWAF
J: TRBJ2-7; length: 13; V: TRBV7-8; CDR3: ASSLRAVVGEEQY
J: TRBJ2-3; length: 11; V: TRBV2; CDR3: ASSDQGSDTQY
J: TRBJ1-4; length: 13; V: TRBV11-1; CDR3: ASSRTGHTNEKLF
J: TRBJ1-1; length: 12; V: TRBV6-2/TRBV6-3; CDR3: ASSYSIGQFEAF
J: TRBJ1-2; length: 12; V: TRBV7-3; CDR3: ASSLYPGGHGYT
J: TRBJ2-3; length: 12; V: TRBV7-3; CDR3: ASSPGQSTDTQY
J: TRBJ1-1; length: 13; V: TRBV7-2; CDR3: ASSRAVGQNTEAF
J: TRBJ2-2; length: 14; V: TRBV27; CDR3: ASSLRPSGNTGELF
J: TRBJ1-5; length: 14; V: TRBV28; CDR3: ASRTTGLGSNQPQH
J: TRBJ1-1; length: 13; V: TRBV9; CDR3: ASSVKQGQNTEAF
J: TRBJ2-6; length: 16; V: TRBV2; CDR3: ASSEVGLAGAGANVLT
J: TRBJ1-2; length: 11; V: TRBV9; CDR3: ASSTLANYGYT
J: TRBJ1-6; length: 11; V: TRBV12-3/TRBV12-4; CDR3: ASSRDRVAPLH
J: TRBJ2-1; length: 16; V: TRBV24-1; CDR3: ATSDMGNAGYGYNEQF
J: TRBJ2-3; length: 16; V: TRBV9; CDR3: ASSVGGTGGRTADTQY